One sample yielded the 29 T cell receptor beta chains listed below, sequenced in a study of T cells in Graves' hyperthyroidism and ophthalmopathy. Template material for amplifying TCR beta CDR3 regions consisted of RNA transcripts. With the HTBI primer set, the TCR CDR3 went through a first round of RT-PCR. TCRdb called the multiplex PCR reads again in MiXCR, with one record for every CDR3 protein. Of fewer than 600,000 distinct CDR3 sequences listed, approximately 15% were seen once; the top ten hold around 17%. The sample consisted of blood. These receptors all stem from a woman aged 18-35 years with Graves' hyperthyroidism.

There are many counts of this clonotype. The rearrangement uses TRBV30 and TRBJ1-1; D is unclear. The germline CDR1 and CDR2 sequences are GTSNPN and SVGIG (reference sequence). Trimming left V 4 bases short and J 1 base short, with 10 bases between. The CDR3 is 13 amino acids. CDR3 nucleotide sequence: TGTGCCTGGATAGGGAGGTGGAACACTGAAGCTTTCTTT. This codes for CAWIGRWNTEAFF.

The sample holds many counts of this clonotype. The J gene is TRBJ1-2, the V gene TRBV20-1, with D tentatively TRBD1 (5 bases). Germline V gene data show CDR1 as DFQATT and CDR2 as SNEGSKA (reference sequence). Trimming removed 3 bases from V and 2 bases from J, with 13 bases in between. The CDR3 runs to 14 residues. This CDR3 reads CSASPGHLNYGYTF. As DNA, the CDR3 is TGCAGTGCTAGTCCAGGACACCTAAACTATGGCTACACCTTC.

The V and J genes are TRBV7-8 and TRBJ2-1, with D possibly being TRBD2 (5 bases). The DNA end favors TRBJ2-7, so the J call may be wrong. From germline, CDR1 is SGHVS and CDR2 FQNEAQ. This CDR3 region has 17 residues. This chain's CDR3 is CASSLASSGGPYNEQYV. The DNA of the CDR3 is TGTGCCAGCAGCTTAGCGAGCAGCGGAGGTCCCTACAATGAGCAGTACGTC.

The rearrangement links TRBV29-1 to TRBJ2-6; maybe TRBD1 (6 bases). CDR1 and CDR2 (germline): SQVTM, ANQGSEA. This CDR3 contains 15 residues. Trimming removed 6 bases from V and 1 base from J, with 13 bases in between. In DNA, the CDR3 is TGCAGCGTCAACCTACAGGGATCTGGGGCCAACGTCCTGACTTTC. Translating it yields CSVNLQGSGANVLTF.

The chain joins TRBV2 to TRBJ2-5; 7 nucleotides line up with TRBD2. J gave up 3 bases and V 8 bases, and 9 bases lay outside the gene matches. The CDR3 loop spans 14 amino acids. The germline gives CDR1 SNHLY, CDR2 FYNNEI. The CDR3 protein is CASRKRGYEETQYF. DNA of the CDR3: TGTGCCAGCCGTAAGCGGGGCTACGAAGAGACCCAGTACTTC.

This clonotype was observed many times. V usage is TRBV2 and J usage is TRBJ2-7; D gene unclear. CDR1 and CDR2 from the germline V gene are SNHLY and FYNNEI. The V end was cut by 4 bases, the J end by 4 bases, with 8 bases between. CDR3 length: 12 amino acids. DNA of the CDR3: TGTGCCAGCAGTGGGACGGAATACGAGCAGTACGTC. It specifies CASSGTEYEQYV.

CDR3 sequence reads: CASKSGSYNEQFF. The CDR3 bases are TGTGCCAGCAAGAGCGGATCCTACAATGAGCAGTTCTTC. This rearrangement joins TRBV6-2 or TRBV6-3 to TRBJ2-1, with a tentative D call TRBD2 (5 bases). V was shortened by 7 bases and J by 1 base, with 8 bases between the two germline ends. The CDR3 totals 13 residues. Germline V gene sequence: CDR1 MNHEY, CDR2 SVGEGT.

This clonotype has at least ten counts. CDR3 DNA sequence: TGTGCCAGCAGCTTAACCGCGGGCCGGGACAGGGAAATTTCCTACGAGCAGTACTTC. Amino acids: CASSLTAGRDREISYEQYF. The chain joins TRBV7-9 to TRBJ2-7, with 9 bases identical to TRBD1. Germline V gives CDR1 SEHNR, CDR2 FQNEAQ (reference sequence). V gave up 2 bases and J gave up 1 base; unmatched junction bases: 15. The CDR3 is 19 residues long.

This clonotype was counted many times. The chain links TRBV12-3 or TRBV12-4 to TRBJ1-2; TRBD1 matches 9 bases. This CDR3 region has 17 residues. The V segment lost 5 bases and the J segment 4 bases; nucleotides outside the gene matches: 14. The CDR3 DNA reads TGTGCCAGCAGTCCCCTCGAAACAGGGGGCGCTTCCTATGGCTACACCTTC. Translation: CASSPLETGGASYGYTF.

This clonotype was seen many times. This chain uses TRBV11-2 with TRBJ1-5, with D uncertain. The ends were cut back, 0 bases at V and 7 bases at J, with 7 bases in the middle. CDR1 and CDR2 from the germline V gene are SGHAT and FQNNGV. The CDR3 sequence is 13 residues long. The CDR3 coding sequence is TGTGCCAGCAGCTTAGATTCCGTACAGCCCCAGCATTTT. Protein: CASSLDSVQPQHF.

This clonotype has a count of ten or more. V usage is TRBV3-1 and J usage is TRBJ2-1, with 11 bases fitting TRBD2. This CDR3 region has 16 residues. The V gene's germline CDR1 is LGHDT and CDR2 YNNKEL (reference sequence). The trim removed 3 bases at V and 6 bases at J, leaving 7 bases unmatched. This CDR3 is CASSQGGSGRANEQFF. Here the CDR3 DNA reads TGTGCCAGCAGCCAGGGAGGTAGCGGGAGGGCCAATGAGCAGTTCTTC.

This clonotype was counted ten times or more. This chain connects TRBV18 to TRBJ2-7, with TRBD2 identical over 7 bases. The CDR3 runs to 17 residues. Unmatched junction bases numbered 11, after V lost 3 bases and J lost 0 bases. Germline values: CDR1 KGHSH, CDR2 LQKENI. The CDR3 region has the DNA TGTGCCAGCTCACCCCCCGGTGGGGGGGGGAGCTCCTACGAGCAGTACTTC. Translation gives CASSPPGGGGSSYEQYF.

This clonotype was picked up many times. The CDR3 coding sequence is TGTGCCTGGAGTGTAGGCGGGGTGGGGTATGGCTACACCTTC. Its protein is CAWSVGGVGYGYTF. V is TRBV30 and J is TRBJ1-2; D is undetermined. This CDR3 has 14 amino acids. From germline, CDR1 is GTSNPN and CDR2 SVGIG (reference sequence). The V gene lost 0 bases and the J gene lost 5 bases, with 13 bases spanning the gap.

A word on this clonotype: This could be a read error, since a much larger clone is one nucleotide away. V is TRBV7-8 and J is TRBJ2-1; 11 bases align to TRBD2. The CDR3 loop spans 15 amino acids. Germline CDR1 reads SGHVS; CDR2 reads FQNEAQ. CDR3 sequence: CASSLRLAGGHERFF. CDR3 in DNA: TGTGCCAGCAGCTTACGGCTAGCGGGAGGCCATGAGCGGTTCTTC. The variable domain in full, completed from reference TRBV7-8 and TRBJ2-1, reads GAGVSQSPRYKVAKRGQDVALRCDPISGHVSLFWYQQALGQGPEFLTYFQNEAQLDKSGLPSDRFFAERPEGSVSTLKIQRTQQEDSAVYLCASSLRLAGGHERFFGPGTRLTVL.

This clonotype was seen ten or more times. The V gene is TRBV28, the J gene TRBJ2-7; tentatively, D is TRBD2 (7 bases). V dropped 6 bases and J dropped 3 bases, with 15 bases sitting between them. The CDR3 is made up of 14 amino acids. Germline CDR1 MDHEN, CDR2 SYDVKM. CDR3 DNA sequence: TGTGCCAGCAGCCGGGGAGGGGGAAGCTACGAGCAGTACGTC. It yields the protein CASSRGGGSYEQYV.

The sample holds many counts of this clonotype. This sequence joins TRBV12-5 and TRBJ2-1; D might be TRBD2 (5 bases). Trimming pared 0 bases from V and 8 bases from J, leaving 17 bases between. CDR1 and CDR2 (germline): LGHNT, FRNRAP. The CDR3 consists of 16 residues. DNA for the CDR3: TGTGCTAGTGGTTTGGTACTAAGCGGAAATTTCGATGAGCAGTTCTTC. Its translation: CASGLVLSGNFDEQFF.

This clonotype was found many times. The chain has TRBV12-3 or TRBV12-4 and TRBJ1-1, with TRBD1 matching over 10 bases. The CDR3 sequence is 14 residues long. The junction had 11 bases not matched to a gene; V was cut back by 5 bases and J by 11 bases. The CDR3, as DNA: TGTGCCAGCAGTCCGCCCGGGACAGGGGTTAGGGCTTTCTTT. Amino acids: CASSPPGTGVRAFF.

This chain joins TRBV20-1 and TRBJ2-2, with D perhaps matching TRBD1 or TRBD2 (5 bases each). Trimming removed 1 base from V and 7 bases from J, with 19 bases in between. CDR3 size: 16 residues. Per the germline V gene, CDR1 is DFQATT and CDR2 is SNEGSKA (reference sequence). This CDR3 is CSARGPGTIFDGELFF. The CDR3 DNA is TGCAGTGCTAGAGGTCCCGGGACCATTTTTGACGGGGAGCTGTTTTTT.

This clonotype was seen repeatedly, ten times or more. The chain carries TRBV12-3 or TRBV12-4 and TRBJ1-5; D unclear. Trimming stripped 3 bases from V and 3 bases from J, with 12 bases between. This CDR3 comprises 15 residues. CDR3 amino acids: CASSLGVGNNQPQHF. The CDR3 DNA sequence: TGTGCCAGCAGTTTGGGAGTGGGGAACAATCAGCCCCAGCATTTT.

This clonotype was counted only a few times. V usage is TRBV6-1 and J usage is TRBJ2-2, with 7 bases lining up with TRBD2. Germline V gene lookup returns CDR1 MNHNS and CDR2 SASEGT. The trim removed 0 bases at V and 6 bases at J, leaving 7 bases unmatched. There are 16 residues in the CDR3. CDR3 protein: CASSEAVLAAAGELFF. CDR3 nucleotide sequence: TGTGCCAGCAGTGAAGCTGTGCTAGCGGCGGCCGGGGAGCTGTTTTTT.

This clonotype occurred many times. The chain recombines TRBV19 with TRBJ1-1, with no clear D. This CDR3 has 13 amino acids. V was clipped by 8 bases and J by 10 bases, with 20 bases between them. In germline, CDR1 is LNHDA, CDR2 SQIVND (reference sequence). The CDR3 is CASAPDGVSSAFF. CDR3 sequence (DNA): TGTGCCAGTGCCCCCGATGGCGTCTCTTCAGCTTTCTTT.

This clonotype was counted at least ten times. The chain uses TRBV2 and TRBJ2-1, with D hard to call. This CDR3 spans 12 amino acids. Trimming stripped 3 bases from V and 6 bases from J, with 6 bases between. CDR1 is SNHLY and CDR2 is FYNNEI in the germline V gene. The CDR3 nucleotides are TGTGCCAGCAGTGAGAGAAGCAATGAGCAGTTCTTC. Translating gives CASSERSNEQFF.

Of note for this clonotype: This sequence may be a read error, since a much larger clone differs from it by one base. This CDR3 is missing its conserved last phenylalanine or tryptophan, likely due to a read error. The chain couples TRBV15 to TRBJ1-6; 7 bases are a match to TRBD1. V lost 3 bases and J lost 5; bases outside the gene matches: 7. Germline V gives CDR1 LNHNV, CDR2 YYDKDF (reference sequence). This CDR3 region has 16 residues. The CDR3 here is CATSSTGGTDNSPLHL. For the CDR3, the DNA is TGTGCCACCAGCAGTACTGGAGGGACAGATAATTCACCCCTCCACCTT.

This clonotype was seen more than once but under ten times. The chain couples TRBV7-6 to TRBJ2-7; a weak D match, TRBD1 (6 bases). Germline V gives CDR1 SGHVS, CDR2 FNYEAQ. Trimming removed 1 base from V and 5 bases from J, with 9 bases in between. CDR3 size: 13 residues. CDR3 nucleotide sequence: TGTGCCAGCAGCTTAGGTAGGGGGAACGAGCAGTACGTC. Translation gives CASSLGRGNEQYV.

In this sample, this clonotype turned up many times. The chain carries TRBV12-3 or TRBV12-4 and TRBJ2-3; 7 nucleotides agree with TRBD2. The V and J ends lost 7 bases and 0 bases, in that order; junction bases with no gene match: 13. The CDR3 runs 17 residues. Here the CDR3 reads CASTYGPSGTSTDTQYF. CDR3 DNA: TGTGCCAGCACCTATGGACCTAGCGGAACTAGCACAGATACGCAGTATTTT.

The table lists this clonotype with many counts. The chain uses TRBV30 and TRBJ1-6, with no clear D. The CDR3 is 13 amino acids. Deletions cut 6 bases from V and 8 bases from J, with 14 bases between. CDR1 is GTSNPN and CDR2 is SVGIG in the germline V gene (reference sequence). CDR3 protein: CACQKGLDSPLHF. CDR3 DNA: TGTGCCTGCCAAAAGGGTTTGGATTCACCCCTCCACTTT.

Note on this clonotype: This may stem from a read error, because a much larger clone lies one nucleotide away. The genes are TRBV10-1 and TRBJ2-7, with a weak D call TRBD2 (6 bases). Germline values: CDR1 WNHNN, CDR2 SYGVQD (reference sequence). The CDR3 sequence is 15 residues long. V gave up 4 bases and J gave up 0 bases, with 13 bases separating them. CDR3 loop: CASSGAGGDSYEQYF. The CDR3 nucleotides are TGCGCCAGCAGTGGTGCTGGAGGGGACTCCTACGAGCAGTACTTC.

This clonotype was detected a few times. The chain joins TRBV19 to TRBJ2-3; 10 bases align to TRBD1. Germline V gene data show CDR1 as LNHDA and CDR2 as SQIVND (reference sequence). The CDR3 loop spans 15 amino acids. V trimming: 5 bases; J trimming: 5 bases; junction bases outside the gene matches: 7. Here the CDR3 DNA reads TGTGCCAGTAGTCCCGACAGGGGGCTTGGAGATACGCAGTATTTT. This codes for CASSPDRGLGDTQYF. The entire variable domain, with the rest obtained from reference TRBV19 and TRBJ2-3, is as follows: DGGITQSPKYLFRKEGQNVTLSCEQNLNHDAMYWYRQDPGQGLRLIYYSQIVNDFQKGDIAEGYSVSREKKESFPLTVTSAQKNPTAFYLCASSPDRGLGDTQYFGPGTRLTVL.

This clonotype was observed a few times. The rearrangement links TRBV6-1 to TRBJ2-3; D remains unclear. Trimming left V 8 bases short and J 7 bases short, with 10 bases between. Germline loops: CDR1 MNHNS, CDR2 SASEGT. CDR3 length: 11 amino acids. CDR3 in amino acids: CASGRTNTQYF. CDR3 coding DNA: TGTGCCAGCGGTCGTACAAATACGCAGTATTTT.